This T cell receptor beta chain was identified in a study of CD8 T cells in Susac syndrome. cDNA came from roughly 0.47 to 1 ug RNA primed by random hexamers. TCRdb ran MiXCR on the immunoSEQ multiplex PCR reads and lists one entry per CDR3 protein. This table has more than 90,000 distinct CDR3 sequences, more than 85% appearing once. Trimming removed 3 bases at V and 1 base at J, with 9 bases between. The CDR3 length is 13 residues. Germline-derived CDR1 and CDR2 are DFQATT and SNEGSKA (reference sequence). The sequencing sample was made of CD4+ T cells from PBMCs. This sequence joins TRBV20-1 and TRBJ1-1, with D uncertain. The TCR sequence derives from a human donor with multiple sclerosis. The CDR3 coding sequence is TGCAGTGCTAGTCGACAACCGAACACTGAAGCTTTCTTT. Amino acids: CSASRQPNTEAFF.